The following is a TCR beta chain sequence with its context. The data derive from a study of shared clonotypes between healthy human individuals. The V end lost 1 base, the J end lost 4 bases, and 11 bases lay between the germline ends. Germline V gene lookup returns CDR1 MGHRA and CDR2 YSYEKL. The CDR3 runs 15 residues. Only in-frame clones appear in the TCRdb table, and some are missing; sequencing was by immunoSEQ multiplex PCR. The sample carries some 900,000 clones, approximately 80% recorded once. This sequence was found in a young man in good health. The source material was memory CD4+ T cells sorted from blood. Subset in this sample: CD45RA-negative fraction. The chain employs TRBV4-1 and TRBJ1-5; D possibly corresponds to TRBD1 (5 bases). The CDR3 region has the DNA TGCGCCAGCAGCCAAGCGGGCAGGGCGAATCAGCCCCAGCATTTT. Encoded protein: CASSQAGRANQPQHF.